A single sample is the source of the 23 T cell receptor beta chains below, sequenced in a study of OX40 agonist ivuxolimab in advanced cancers. Only in-frame clones appear in the TCRdb table, and some are missing; sequencing was by immunoSEQ multiplex PCR. The table records around 69,000 clones, roughly nine tenths of them present only once. Source: CD4+ or CD8+ T cells sorted from blood, taken in a trial of the OX40 agonist ivuxolimab. The receptors were gathered from an adult with an advanced solid tumor such as melanoma, head and neck, liver or kidney cancer.

V is TRBV19 and J is TRBJ1-1; no clear D. The V gene's germline CDR1 is LNHDA and CDR2 SQIVND (reference sequence). Between the trimmed V and J ends, which lost 9 bases and 0 bases, there was a span of 8 bases. This CDR3 has 12 amino acids. The CDR3 protein is CASSLMNTEAFF. The CDR3 DNA follows: TGTGCCAGCAGCCTTATGAACACTGAAGCTTTCTTT.

The chain carries TRBV6-5 and TRBJ1-5, with 7 bases fitting TRBD1. This CDR3 has 15 residues. Germline CDR1 is MNHEY and CDR2 is SVGAGI. With 5 bases clipped from V and 7 bases from J, the junction kept 11 bases outside the gene matches. Here the CDR3 reads CASSVTGSLGQPQHF. As DNA, the CDR3 is TGTGCCAGCAGTGTGACAGGGTCCTTAGGCCAGCCCCAGCATTTT.

The V and J genes are TRBV7-9 and TRBJ2-3; 10 nucleotides agree with TRBD2. Germline lookup yields CDR1 SEHNR and CDR2 FQNEAQ (reference sequence). Unmatched junction bases numbered 9, after V lost 2 bases and J lost 4 bases. This CDR3 spans 17 amino acids. The CDR3 DNA reads as TGTGCCAGCAGCTTACGCCCTAGCGGGGGATCATCAGATACGCAGTATTTT. Residues: CASSLRPSGGSSDTQYF. Together with reference TRBV7-9 and TRBJ2-3, the CDR3 gives the full variable domain: DTGVSQNPRHKITKRGQNVTFRCDPISEHNRLYWYRQTLGQGPEFLTYFQNEAQLEKSRLLSDRFSAERPKGSFSTLEIQRTEQGDSAMYLCASSLRPSGGSSDTQYFGPGTRLTVL.

This sequence joins TRBV5-4 and TRBJ2-3, with D possibly being TRBD2 (6 bases). V was cut by 4 bases and J by 4 bases, with 13 bases left in between. CDR1 is SGHNT, CDR2 YYREEE, per germline (reference sequence). The CDR3 contains 14 residues. The CDR3 protein is CASSPGGSPDTQYF. DNA of the CDR3: TGTGCCAGCAGCCCCGGGGGTAGCCCAGATACGCAGTATTTT. Complete variable domain (other parts from reference TRBV5-4 and TRBJ2-3): ETGVTQSPTHLIKTRGQQVTLRCSSQSGHNTVSWYQQALGQGPQFIFQYYREEENGRGNFPPRFSGLQFPNYSSELNVNALELDDSALYLCASSPGGSPDTQYFGPGTRLTVL.

The chain joins TRBV7-9 to TRBJ1-6; D perhaps matches TRBD1 (5 bases). Per the germline V gene, CDR1 is SEHNR and CDR2 is FQNEAQ (reference sequence). Between the trimmed V and J ends, which lost 1 base and 0 bases, there was a span of 13 bases. CDR3 size: 18 residues. CDR3 bases: TGTGCCAGCAGCTTAGAGGCTGTAAGGGGCTCCTATAATTCACCCCTCCACTTT. Its translation is CASSLEAVRGSYNSPLHF.

The chain carries TRBV7-9 and TRBJ2-5; TRBD2 aligns across 7 bases. V shed 1 base and J 2 bases; nucleotides not matched to a gene: 7. This CDR3 is 16 amino acids long. Germline V gene sequence: CDR1 SEHNR, CDR2 FQNEAQ (reference sequence). CDR3 DNA sequence: TGTGCCAGCAGCTTAGTTTCAAGCGGGGAACAAGAGACCCAGTACTTC. Translation: CASSLVSSGEQETQYF.

The CDR3 DNA reads TGTGCCAGCAGCTGGGGGACAGCCGACTACGAGCAGTACTTC. Its protein is CASSWGTADYEQYF. The gene calls are TRBV5-8 and TRBJ2-7, with 7 bases aligning to TRBD1. With 3 bases clipped from V and 3 bases from J, the junction kept 6 bases outside the gene matches. Germline V CDR1 and CDR2: SGHTS, YDEGEE. This CDR3 contains 14 residues. Together with reference TRBV5-8 and TRBJ2-7, the CDR3 gives the full variable domain: EAGVTQSPTHLIKTRGQQATLRCSPISGHTSVYWYQQALGLGLQFLLWYDEGEERNRGNFPPRFSGRQFPNYSSELNVNALELEDSALYLCASSWGTADYEQYFGPGTRLTVT.

Only a few counts were recorded for this clone. The chain couples TRBV6-1 to TRBJ1-1; no clear D gene. This CDR3 is 14 amino acids long. Trimming took 1 base from V and 11 from J, leaving 17 bases between them. CDR1 MNHNS and CDR2 SASEGT come from the germline V gene. The CDR3 loop reads CASSEVVRREDAFF. Written as DNA, the CDR3 is TGTGCCAGCAGTGAAGTCGTCCGAAGGGAGGACGCTTTCTTT.

The CDR3 coding sequence is TGTGCCAGCAGCTTAGTCGCAGGGGATACCTACGAGCAGTACTTC. Amino acid sequence: CASSLVAGDTYEQYF. V and J are TRBV7-3 and TRBJ2-7; D possibly corresponds to TRBD1 (6 bases). Germline CDR1 SGHTA, CDR2 FQGTGA. The V end was cut by 2 bases, the J end by 2 bases, with 13 bases between. This CDR3 comprises 15 residues.

This chain uses TRBV7-9 with TRBJ1-2; 7 nucleotides match TRBD1. V lost 0 bases, J lost 6 bases, and 10 bases stayed unmatched. This CDR3 spans 16 amino acids. CDR1 and CDR2 (germline): SEHNR, FQNEAQ (reference sequence). The CDR3 region has the DNA TGTGCCAGCAGCTTAGCGAGACAGGGAATGGGGCATGGCTACACCTTC. It codes for CASSLARQGMGHGYTF.

This sequence joins TRBV6-5 and TRBJ2-7, with no clear D. Per the germline V gene, CDR1 is MNHEY and CDR2 is SVGAGI. The CDR3 is 14 residues long. With 0 bases removed from V and 1 base from J, the gap between germline ends came to 7 bases. The CDR3 DNA is TGTGCCAGCAGTTACTCCTCTACTTCCTACGAGCAGTACTTC. Translated: CASSYSSTSYEQYF.

The chain couples TRBV5-8 to TRBJ1-1; D unclear. V lost 4 bases to trimming and J lost 0 bases, with 7 bases between them. The CDR3 runs to 13 residues. Germline CDR1 is SGHTS and CDR2 is YDEGEE. CDR3 nucleotide sequence: TGTGCCAGCAGCGTAGGGTTGAACACTGAAGCTTTCTTT. Its protein is CASSVGLNTEAFF.

The rearrangement uses TRBV27 and TRBJ2-2, with 8 positions matching TRBD2. This CDR3 has 16 residues. Looked up from germline, CDR1 is MNHEY and CDR2 is SMNVEV (reference sequence). V trimming: 6 bases; J trimming: 5 bases; junction bases outside the gene matches: 11. CDR3 protein: CASSLAGGSWTGELFF. CDR3 DNA sequence: TGTGCCAGCAGCCTCGCGGGAGGTTCGTGGACCGGGGAGCTGTTTTTT.

The sample holds one count of this clone. The chain couples TRBV6-5 to TRBJ1-6; D gene unclear. This CDR3 has 14 amino acids. Trimming took 10 bases from V and 0 from J, leaving 10 bases between them. CDR1 is MNHEY, CDR2 SVGAGI, per germline. The CDR3 here is CAKTESSYNSPLHF. In nucleotides, the CDR3 is TGTGCCAAAACAGAGAGCTCCTATAATTCACCCCTCCACTTT.

In its sample, this clone was seen a few times. The rearrangement links TRBV30 to TRBJ2-3, with a tentative D call TRBD1 (6 bases). The germline gives CDR1 GTSNPN, CDR2 SVGIG (reference sequence). This CDR3 is 15 amino acids long. V shed 0 bases and J shed 0 bases, with 10 bases lying between them. The CDR3 region has the DNA TGTGCCTGGAGTGTAGGTGGGGGCAGCACAGATACGCAGTATTTT. It encodes CAWSVGGGSTDTQYF. The full variable domain, with the rest looked up from reference TRBV30 and TRBJ2-3, is SQTIHQWPATLVQPVGSPLSLECTVEGTSNPNLYWYRQAAGRGLQLLFYSVGIGQISSEVPQNLSASRPQDRQFILSSKKLLLSDSGFYLCAWSVGGGSTDTQYFGPGTRLTVL.

The chain links TRBV7-8 to TRBJ1-4; D not resolved. Germline CDR1 SGHVS, CDR2 FQNEAQ. CDR3 length equals 12 residues. V gave up 4 bases and J gave up 14 bases, with 14 bases separating them. This CDR3 reads CASSSWTLDLFF. The CDR3 DNA follows: TGTGCCAGCAGCTCTTGGACTCTTGATCTGTTTTTT.

This clone appeared once. The V call is TRBV28, the J call TRBJ2-4; no reliable D call. The CDR3 loop spans 18 amino acids. Trimming removed 2 bases from V and 0 bases from J, with 17 bases in between. CDR1 is MDHEN, CDR2 SYDVKM, per germline. The DNA for the CDR3 is TGTGCCAGCAGTTTACGGTGGGTGTCAGGAGTAGCCAAAAACATTCAGTACTTC. Encoded protein: CASSLRWVSGVAKNIQYF.

The chain carries TRBV6-6 and TRBJ2-6; D remains ambiguous. CDR1 MNHNY and CDR2 SVGAGI come from the germline V gene (reference sequence). This CDR3 is built from 14 residues. V lost 9 bases and J lost 1, with 10 bases in between. The CDR3 sequence: CASQTASGANVLTF. Written as DNA, the CDR3 is TGTGCCAGTCAGACGGCTTCTGGGGCCAACGTCCTGACTTTC.

The chain recombines TRBV18 with TRBJ1-4; no clear D gene. This CDR3 has 15 residues. Trimming shortened V by 2 bases and J by 5 bases, and 12 bases separated the two germline ends. The germline V gene encodes CDR1 KGHSH and CDR2 LQKENI. Here the CDR3 reads CASSPIAGLNEKLFF. In nucleotides, the CDR3 is TGTGCCAGCTCACCAATAGCTGGGTTGAATGAAAAACTGTTTTTT.

The rearrangement joins TRBV11-2 to TRBJ2-5, with TRBD1 matching over 7 bases. Germline V lookup: CDR1 SGHAT, CDR2 FQNNGV. The CDR3 length is 14 residues. V gave up 8 bases and J gave up 0 bases; unmatched junction bases: 6. The DNA for the CDR3 is TGTGCCAGCGGAACCGGGACAGACCAAGAGACCCAGTACTTC. It codes for CASGTGTDQETQYF.

The CDR3 loop reads CASSANTRGEQYF. In DNA, the CDR3 is TGTGCCAGCTCCGCTAACACCCGGGGCGAGCAGTACTTC. The chain employs TRBV5-6 and TRBJ2-7; D is possibly TRBD2 (5 bases). Germline V lookup: CDR1 SGHDT, CDR2 YYEEEE. CDR3 length: 13 amino acids. The ends were cut back, 7 bases at V and 6 bases at J, with 17 bases in the middle.

In this sample, this clone turned up once. The chain has TRBV19 and TRBJ1-1; D might be TRBD1 (6 bases). The V gene lost 3 bases and the J gene lost 5 bases, with 22 bases spanning the gap. This CDR3 contains 17 residues. Germline V CDR1 and CDR2: LNHDA, SQIVND (reference sequence). The CDR3 reads CASSMFSLRGGLTEAFF. The DNA for the CDR3 is TGTGCCAGTAGTATGTTCTCCCTACGGGGGGGGCTTACTGAAGCTTTCTTT.

CDR3 sequence: CASSSVVSMGYEQYF. DNA for the CDR3: TGTGCCAGCAGTTCGGTGGTGTCGATGGGGTACGAGCAGTACTTC. The V gene is TRBV27, the J gene TRBJ2-7, with unresolved D. CDR3 length equals 15 residues. Trimming left V 4 bases short and J 4 bases short, with 17 bases between. Germline CDR1 MNHEY, CDR2 SMNVEV (reference sequence).